One sample yielded the 21 T cell receptor beta chains listed below, sequenced in a study of TIL therapy for anti-PD-1-resistant metastatic lung cancer. Stated time point: pre-treatment sample, taken before nivolumab and TIL therapy. The libraries were made with immunoSEQ v3. Clones were read by immunoSEQ multiplex PCR, and TCRdb kept only the in-frame ones, dropping some. The table has approximately 60,000 clones, more than 80% seen once. The source was blood, collected at baseline. These receptors all come from a person between 25 and 80 years old with non-small cell lung cancer.

This chain connects TRBV7-9 to TRBJ2-4, with 9 positions matching TRBD1. The CDR3 extends over 15 amino acids. Germline V gene sequence: CDR1 SEHNR, CDR2 FQNEAQ (reference sequence). V lost 6 bases to trimming and J lost 1 base; unmatched junction nucleotides: 4. Written as DNA, the CDR3 is TGTGCCAGCAGTCTGACAGGGGGGGCCAAAAACATTCAGTACTTC. Translation gives CASSLTGGAKNIQYF.

The rearrangement joins TRBV15 to TRBJ2-1; tentatively, D is TRBD2 (6 bases). Trimming shortened V by 8 bases and J by 4 bases, and 9 bases separated the two germline ends. The germline V gene has CDR1 LNHNV and CDR2 YYDKDF (reference sequence). The CDR3 is 12 amino acids. CDR3 sequence (DNA): TGTGCCACCGGGGGGATGTACAATGAGCAGTTCTTC. Its translation: CATGGMYNEQFF.

The gene calls are TRBV6-2 or TRBV6-3 and TRBJ2-1; D uncertain. This CDR3 contains 13 residues. CDR1 is MNHEY, CDR2 SVGEGT, per germline. Trimming removed 5 bases at V and 6 bases at J, with 11 bases between. The CDR3 nucleotides are TGTGCCAGCAGTAAGAACGTACTCAATGAGCAGTTCTTC. Amino acid sequence: CASSKNVLNEQFF.

The chain joins TRBV4-3 to TRBJ2-7; possible D gene TRBD1, 6 bases. Germline-derived CDR1 and CDR2 are LGHNA and YSLEER. Trimming left V 5 bases short and J 3 bases short, with 17 bases between. This CDR3 region has 15 residues. The CDR3 region has the DNA TGCGCCAGCAGCGCCGACGCCAGGGGCCGCTACGAGCAGTACTTC. It is translated as CASSADARGRYEQYF.

This clone was detected only a few times. The CDR3 loop is CSVGGTVGPQHF. In DNA form, the CDR3 reads TGCAGCGTTGGGGGGACAGTTGGGCCCCAGCATTTT. This chain uses TRBV29-1 with TRBJ1-5; 7 positions agree with TRBD1. V trimming: 4 bases; J trimming: 9 bases; junction bases outside the gene matches: 6. Germline CDR1 SQVTM, CDR2 ANQGSEA. The CDR3 is made up of 12 amino acids.

There are a few counts of this clone. This rearrangement joins TRBV7-9 to TRBJ2-5; 10 nucleotides agree with TRBD2. CDR1 is SEHNR and CDR2 is FQNEAQ in the germline V gene (reference sequence). With V trimmed by 3 bases and J by 5 bases, 6 bases remained unmatched. The length of the CDR3 is 15 residues. CDR3 sequence: CASSFSSGRWETQYF. DNA of the CDR3: TGTGCCAGCAGCTTCAGTAGCGGGAGGTGGGAGACCCAGTACTTC.

The chain links TRBV6-1 to TRBJ1-1, with a weak D call TRBD1 (6 bases). The CDR3 spans 15 residues. Germline CDR1 and CDR2: MNHNS and SASEGT. Trimming shortened V by 1 base and J by 4 bases, and 13 bases separated the two germline ends. As DNA, the CDR3 is TGTGCCAGCAGTGAAGGAAAGGGGGTGAGCACTGAAGCTTTCTTT. As protein: CASSEGKGVSTEAFF.

The J gene is TRBJ2-1, the V gene TRBV5-4; D unclear. Trimming pared 4 bases from V and 4 bases from J, leaving 18 bases between. The germline gives CDR1 SGHNT, CDR2 YYREEE (reference sequence). This CDR3 spans 16 amino acids. The CDR3 loop reads CASSPVTGFLYNEQFF. The CDR3 DNA reads TGTGCCAGCAGCCCCGTAACCGGGTTCCTATACAATGAGCAGTTCTTC.

V gene TRBV25-1 combines with J gene TRBJ2-7; the match to TRBD2 covers 7 bases. Germline CDR1 reads MGHDK; CDR2 reads SYGVNS. The CDR3 is 10 residues long. V lost 6 bases, J lost 9 bases, and 2 bases stayed unmatched. Here the CDR3 DNA reads TGTGCCAGCAGCTGGGGGGGGCAGTACTTC. Its translation: CASSWGGQYF.

This sequence joins TRBV5-6 and TRBJ2-3; D possibly corresponds to TRBD2 (6 bases). Germline V gives CDR1 SGHDT, CDR2 YYEEEE. V lost 5 bases and J lost 3, with 16 bases in between. This CDR3 comprises 15 residues. The CDR3 region has the DNA TGTGCCAGCAGTCGCGGGGCAGGGAGTACAGATACGCAGTATTTT. Translating gives CASSRGAGSTDTQYF. Looking up the rest from reference TRBV5-6 and TRBJ2-3 gives the full variable domain: DAGVTQSPTHLIKTRGQQVTLRCSPKSGHDTVSWYQQALGQGPQFIFQYYEEEERQRGNFPDRFSGHQFPNYSSELNVNALLLGDSALYLCASSRGAGSTDTQYFGPGTRLTVL.

V and J are TRBV12-3 or TRBV12-4 and TRBJ1-1, with a tentative D call TRBD1 (6 bases). The CDR3 sequence is 13 residues long. Trimming took 5 bases from V and 9 from J, leaving 16 bases between them. The DNA for the CDR3 is TGTGCCAGCAGTCCCCAGGACAGAGAGAAAGCTTTCTTT. It translates to CASSPQDREKAFF.

The V call is TRBV12-3 or TRBV12-4, the J call TRBJ1-1; D gene uncertain. The CDR3 runs to 13 residues. V dropped 6 bases and J dropped 4 bases, with 12 bases sitting between them. The chain's CDR3 is CASRPDYFTEAFF. Written as DNA, the CDR3 is TGTGCCAGCAGGCCCGACTATTTCACTGAAGCTTTCTTT.

To note about this clone: One end of the junction varies from germline; a read error may be responsible. The chain carries TRBV5-4 and TRBJ1-6, with a possible D match to TRBD1 (6 bases). This CDR3 spans 16 amino acids. CDR1 is SGHNT, CDR2 YYREEE, per germline (reference sequence). In DNA form, the CDR3 reads TGTGCCAGCGGCTTACAGGGCCGAAACCTTGATTCACCCCTCCACTTT. Amino acid sequence: CASGLQGRNLDSPLHF.

The V and J genes are TRBV7-2 and TRBJ2-5; tentatively, D is TRBD2 (6 bases). V shed 1 base and J shed 4 bases, with 16 bases lying between them. CDR1 is SGHTA, CDR2 FQGNSA, per germline. The CDR3 sequence is 16 residues long. CDR3 DNA sequence: TGTGCCAGCAGCTTAGTCCTGACGAAGGGAGGAGAGACCCAGTACTTC. It specifies CASSLVLTKGGETQYF.

The chain combines TRBV18 with TRBJ2-1, with D perhaps being TRBD1 or TRBD2 (5 bases each). Trimming took off 5 bases at V and 9 bases at J, with 17 bases between the two ends. The CDR3 has 14 amino acids. The V gene's germline CDR1 is KGHSH and CDR2 LQKENI. This chain's CDR3 is CASSNPGPPGEQFF. The CDR3 region has the DNA TGTGCCAGCTCAAACCCGGGACCACCTGGTGAGCAGTTCTTC.

The genes are TRBV12-3 or TRBV12-4 and TRBJ1-2; D might be TRBD1 (5 bases). The CDR3 loop spans 13 amino acids. V was trimmed by 3 bases and J by 8 bases, leaving 13 bases between them. The CDR3 is CASSFQGGWGYTF. The CDR3 bases are TGTGCCAGCAGTTTTCAGGGAGGGTGGGGCTACACCTTC.

This sequence joins TRBV25-1 and TRBJ2-3; D perhaps matches TRBD1 (6 bases). This CDR3 region has 13 residues. Trimming took off 6 bases at V and 7 bases at J, with 14 bases between the two ends. Germline CDR1 reads MGHDK; CDR2 reads SYGVNS. The CDR3 sequence is CASSRQQGNTQYF. The CDR3 region has the DNA TGTGCCAGCAGCCGTCAACAGGGAAATACGCAGTATTTT. Filled out from reference TRBV25-1 and TRBJ2-3, the complete variable domain reads EADIYQTPRYLVIGTGKKITLECSQTMGHDKMYWYQQDPGMELHLIHYSYGVNSTEKGDLSSESTVSRIRTEHFPLTLESARPSHTSQYLCASSRQQGNTQYFGPGTRLTVL.

The gene calls are TRBV5-4 and TRBJ2-1; either TRBD1 or TRBD2 may fit D (5 bases each). V was shortened by 7 bases and J by 6 bases, with 11 bases between the two germline ends. The germline V gene encodes CDR1 SGHNT and CDR2 YYREEE (reference sequence). This CDR3 contains 12 residues. This chain's CDR3 is CASRLGGNEQFF. The CDR3 DNA reads TGTGCCAGCCGCCTTGGGGGCAATGAGCAGTTCTTC.

The rearrangement links TRBV2 to TRBJ2-7; 10 nucleotides agree with TRBD1. The CDR3 extends over 13 amino acids. In germline, CDR1 is SNHLY, CDR2 FYNNEI. Germline trimming cut 6 bases from V and 6 bases from J; bases unmatched to any gene: 5. As DNA, the CDR3 is TGTGCCAGCAGGGGGACAGGGGAGGTCGAGCAGTACTTC. It codes for CASRGTGEVEQYF.

This sequence joins TRBV7-2 and TRBJ1-4; D is undetermined. The CDR3 has 16 residues. Per germline, CDR1 SGHTA and CDR2 FQGNSA. Trimming took off 3 bases at V and 3 bases at J, with 14 bases between the two ends. CDR3 coding DNA: TGTGCCAGCAGCTTTTCGACGGGGATGGCTAATGAAAAACTGTTTTTT. Translating it yields CASSFSTGMANEKLFF. The full variable domain, rest sourced from reference TRBV7-2 and TRBJ1-4, is GAGVSQSPSNKVTEKGKDVELRCDPISGHTALYWYRQSLGQGLEFLIYFQGNSAPDKSGLPSDRFSAERTGGSVSTLTIQRTQQEDSAVYLCASSFSTGMANEKLFFGSGTQLSVL.

The chain couples TRBV28 to TRBJ2-3, with D perhaps TRBD1 or TRBD2 (6 bases each). Trimming took off 6 bases at V and 1 base at J, with 14 bases between the two ends. This CDR3 is built from 15 residues. From germline, CDR1 is MDHEN and CDR2 SYDVKM. The CDR3 bases are TGTGCCAGCAGCATCAGGGGAGGCGGCACAGATACGCAGTATTTT. Protein product: CASSIRGGGTDTQYF.